The rows below give T cell receptor beta chains drawn from one sample of a study of post-analysis software for immune sequencing data. TCRdb ran MiXCR on the PCR reads and lists one entry per CDR3 protein. The sample consists of about 820,000 distinct CDR3 sequences, around 53% of them appearing once. Specimen: blood. The receptors originated from a girl under 18 with multiple sclerosis. CDR3s include the opening cysteine and the closing phenylalanine or tryptophan. The D gene is left open where the match is weak. Clone size is not always given. Where it is, it says once, few, many or a class for expanded clones.

>NA|TRBV3-1|TRBD2|TRBJ2-5
CASSPGLAAYNEQYF
TGTGCCAGCAGCCCGGGACTAGCGGCCTACAATGAGCAGTACTTC
>NA|TRBV5-1|TRBD2|TRBJ2-7
CASGQGRGSEQYF
TGCGCCAGCGGCCAAGGGAGGGGTTCGGAGCAGTACTTC
>NA|TRBV7-3|NA|TRBJ2-3
CASSRDSSPSTDTQYF
TGTGCCAGCAGCCGGGACTCCTCGCCGAGCACAGATACGCAGTATTTT
>NA|TRBV4-1|TRBD2|TRBJ2-7
CASSRLFPGLAGPGEQYF
TGCGCCAGCAGCCGACTTTTCCCCGGACTAGCGGGACCGGGCGAGCAGTACTTC
>NA|TRBV5-1|NA|TRBJ2-7
CASSYEPRGEQYF
TGCGCCAGCAGCTATGAGCCGAGGGGCGAGCAGTACTTC
>NA|TRBV24-1|NA|TRBJ1-2
CATSDGKGGYTF
TGTGCCACCAGTGACGGAAAGGGGGGCTACACCTTC
>NA|TRBV3-1|TRBD1|TRBJ2-6
CASSPDRNSGANVLTF
TGTGCCAGCAGCCCGGACAGGAACTCTGGGGCCAACGTCCTGACTTTC
>NA|TRBV7-9|TRBD1|TRBJ1-5
CASSRTDRVNQPQHF
TGTGCCAGCAGCCGGACGGACAGGGTCAATCAGCCCCAGCATTTT
>few|TRBV6-1|NA|TRBJ1-2
CASSRDTDGGYTF
TGTGCCAGCAGCCGGGATACCGACGGGGGCTACACCTTC
>NA|TRBV7-2|NA|TRBJ2-1
CASSSSSYEQFF
TGTGCCAGCAGCTCCTCCAGCTATGAGCAGTTCTTC
>NA|TRBV15|NA|TRBJ1-5
CATSSFTQPQHF
TGTGCCACCAGCAGCTTTACGCAGCCCCAGCATTTT
>NA|TRBV7-2|TRBD1|TRBJ1-1
CASSPRAGGLNTEAFF
TGTGCCAGCAGCCCTCGGGCAGGGGGCCTGAACACTGAAGCTTTCTTT
>NA|TRBV25-1|TRBD1|TRBJ1-6
CASSGSPPGQVMDSPLHF
TGTGCCAGCAGTGGATCCCCTCCGGGACAGGTTATGGATTCACCCCTCCACTTT
>NA|TRBV9|NA|TRBJ2-5
CASSVSITYQETQYF
TGTGCCAGCAGCGTTTCCATTACGTACCAAGAGACCCAGTACTTC
>NA|TRBV29-1|NA|TRBJ2-7
CSVEYGSYEQYF
TGCAGCGTTGAATATGGCTCCTACGAGCAGTACTTC
>NA|TRBV5-6|TRBD2|TRBJ2-7
CASGILAGGPSWSYEQYF
TGTGCCAGCGGAATACTAGCGGGAGGGCCCTCGTGGTCCTACGAGCAGTACTTC
>NA|TRBV5-8|NA|TRBJ2-1
CASSSHRMGRYEQFF
TGTGCCAGCAGCTCCCATAGAATGGGCCGGTATGAGCAGTTCTTC
>NA|TRBV4-2|NA|TRBJ1-5
CASSQEVDQPQHF
TGTGCCAGCAGCCAAGAGGTAGATCAGCCCCAGCATTTT
>NA|TRBV5-6|TRBD2|TRBJ2-1
CASSFRLAGGPYNEQFF
TGTGCCAGCAGCTTTAGACTAGCGGGAGGGCCGTACAATGAGCAGTTCTTC
>once|TRBV18|TRBD1|TRBJ1-4
CASSRGQGADEKLFF
TGTGCCAGCTCACGTGGACAGGGGGCGGATGAAAAACTGTTTTTT